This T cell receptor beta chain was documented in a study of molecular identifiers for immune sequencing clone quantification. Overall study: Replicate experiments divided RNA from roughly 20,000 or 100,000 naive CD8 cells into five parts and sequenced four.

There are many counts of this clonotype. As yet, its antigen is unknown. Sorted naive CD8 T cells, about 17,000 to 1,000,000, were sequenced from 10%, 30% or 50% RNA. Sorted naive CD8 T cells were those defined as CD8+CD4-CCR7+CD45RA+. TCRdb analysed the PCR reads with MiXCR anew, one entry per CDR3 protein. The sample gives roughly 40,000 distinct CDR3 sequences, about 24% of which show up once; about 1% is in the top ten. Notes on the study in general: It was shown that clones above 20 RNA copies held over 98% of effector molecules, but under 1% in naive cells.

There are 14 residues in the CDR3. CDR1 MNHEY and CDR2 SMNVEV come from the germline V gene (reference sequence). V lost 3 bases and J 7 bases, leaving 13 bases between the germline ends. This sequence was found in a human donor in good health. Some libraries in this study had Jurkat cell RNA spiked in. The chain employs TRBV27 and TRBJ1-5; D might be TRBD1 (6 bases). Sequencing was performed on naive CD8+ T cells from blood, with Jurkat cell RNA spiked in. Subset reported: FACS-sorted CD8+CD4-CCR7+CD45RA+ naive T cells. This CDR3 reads CASSFGRGQQPQHF. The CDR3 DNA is TGTGCCAGCAGTTTCGGCAGGGGACAACAGCCCCAGCATTTT.